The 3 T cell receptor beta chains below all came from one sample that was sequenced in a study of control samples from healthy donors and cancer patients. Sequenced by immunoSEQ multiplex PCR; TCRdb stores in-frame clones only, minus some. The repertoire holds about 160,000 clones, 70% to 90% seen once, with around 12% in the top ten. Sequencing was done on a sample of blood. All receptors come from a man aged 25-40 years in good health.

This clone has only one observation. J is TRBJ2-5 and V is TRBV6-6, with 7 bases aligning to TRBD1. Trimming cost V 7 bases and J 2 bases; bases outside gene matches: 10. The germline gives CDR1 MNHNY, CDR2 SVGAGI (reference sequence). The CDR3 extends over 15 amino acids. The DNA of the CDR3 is TGTGCCAGCACCGAAGGACAGGCAAATCAAGAGACCCAGTACTTC. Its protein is CASTEGQANQETQYF.

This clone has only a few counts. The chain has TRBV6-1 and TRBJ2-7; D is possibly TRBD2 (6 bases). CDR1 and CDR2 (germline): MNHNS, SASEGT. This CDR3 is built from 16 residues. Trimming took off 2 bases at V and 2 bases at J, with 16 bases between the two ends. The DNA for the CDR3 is TGTGCCAGCAGTGAATCTCCGGGAGTCAGGGCCTACGAGCAGTACTTC. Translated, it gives CASSESPGVRAYEQYF.

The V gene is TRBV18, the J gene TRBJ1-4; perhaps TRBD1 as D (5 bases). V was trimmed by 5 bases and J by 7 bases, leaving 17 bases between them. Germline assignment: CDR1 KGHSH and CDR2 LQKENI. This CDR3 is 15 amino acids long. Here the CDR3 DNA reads TGTGCCAGCTCATACGTACGGGGACCGCTTGAAAAACTGTTTTTT. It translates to CASSYVRGPLEKLFF.